This T cell receptor beta chain is drawn from a study of CD8+ T cells in alopecia areata. Isolated RNA was reverse transcribed into cDNA used as the sequencing template. Clones were read by immunoSEQ multiplex PCR, and TCRdb kept only the in-frame ones, dropping some. The sample shows more than 95,000 clones, 85% to 90% of them seen only once. The treatment is: oral pan-JAK inhibitor, 5-10 mg twice daily. Worth noting for this clone: Its antigen is undetermined.

This CDR3 spans 12 amino acids. Germline V lookup: CDR1 MNHEY, CDR2 SVGAGI. V lost 2 bases to trimming and J lost 7 bases, with 6 bases between them. Regarding the study as a whole: Scalp clonality, along with expanded CD8+ clones among the top 100, was significantly decreased by tofacitinib.

The chain uses TRBV6-5 and TRBJ2-1; D is ambiguous. The sequence was obtained from a human donor with alopecia areata. Material: CD8+ T cells sorted from blood, obtained at roughly week 30, from a patient treated with tofacitinib. The CDR3 here is CASSYGRNEQFF. Here the CDR3 DNA reads TGTGCCAGCAGTTACGGCAGGAATGAGCAGTTCTTC.